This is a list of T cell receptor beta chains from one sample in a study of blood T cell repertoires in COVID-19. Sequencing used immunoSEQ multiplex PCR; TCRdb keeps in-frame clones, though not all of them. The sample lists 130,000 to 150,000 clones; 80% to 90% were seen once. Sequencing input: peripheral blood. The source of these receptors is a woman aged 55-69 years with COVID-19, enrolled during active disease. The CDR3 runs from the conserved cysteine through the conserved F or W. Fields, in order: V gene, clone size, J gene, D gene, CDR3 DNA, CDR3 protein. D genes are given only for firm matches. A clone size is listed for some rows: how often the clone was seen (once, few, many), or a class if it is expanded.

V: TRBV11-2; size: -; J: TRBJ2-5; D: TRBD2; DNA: TGTGCCAGCAGCCGGGGACTAGCGGGGGCCCACAGGGAGACCCAGTACTTC; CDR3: CASSRGLAGAHRETQYF
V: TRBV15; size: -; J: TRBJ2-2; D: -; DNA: TGTGCCACCAGCAGAGATTCTCGTGCGCTACCGAGCACCGGGGAGCTGTTTTTT; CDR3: CATSRDSRALPSTGELFF
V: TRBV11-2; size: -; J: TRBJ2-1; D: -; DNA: TGTGCCAGCAGCTTTGGGGTAGCGTCCGGGGAGCAGTTCTTC; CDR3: CASSFGVASGEQFF
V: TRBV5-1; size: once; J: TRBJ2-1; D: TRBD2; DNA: TGCGCCAGCAGCCCTGTTCTAGCGGGGGGTTACAATGAGCAGTTCTTC; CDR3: CASSPVLAGGYNEQFF
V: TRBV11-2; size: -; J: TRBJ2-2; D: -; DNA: TGTGCCAGCAGGCCCGTGCGGGGCGCGAACACCGGGGAGCTGTTTTTT; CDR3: CASRPVRGANTGELFF
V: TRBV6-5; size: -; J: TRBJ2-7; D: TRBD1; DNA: TGTGCCAGCAGTAAAACAGGGGTCGAGTACTTC; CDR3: CASSKTGVEYF
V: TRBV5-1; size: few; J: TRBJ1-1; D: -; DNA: TGCGCCAGCAGCTTGGCCAGCGGCACTGAAGCTTTCTTT; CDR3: CASSLASGTEAFF
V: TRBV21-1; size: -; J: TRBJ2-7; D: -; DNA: TGTGCCAGACGGGACAGGGCCTACGAGCAGTACTTC; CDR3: CARRDRAYEQYF
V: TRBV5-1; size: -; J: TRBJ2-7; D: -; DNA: TGCGCCAGCAGTCTGACAGCCTACGAGCAGTACTTC; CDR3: CASSLTAYEQYF
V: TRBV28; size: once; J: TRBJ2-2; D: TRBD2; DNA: TGTGCCAGCAAGGCTCTAGCGGGGGGAAGTACCGGGGAGCTGTTTTTT; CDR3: CASKALAGGSTGELFF
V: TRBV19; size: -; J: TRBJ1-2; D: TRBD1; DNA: TGTGCCAGTAGCGACAGGGGCACTAACTATGGCTACACCTTC; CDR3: CASSDRGTNYGYTF
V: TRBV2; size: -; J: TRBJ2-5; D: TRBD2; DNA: TGTGCCAGCAGTGCGACTAGCGGGGCACAAGAGACCCAGTACTTC; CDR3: CASSATSGAQETQYF
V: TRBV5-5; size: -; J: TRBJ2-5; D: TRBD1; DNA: TGTGCCAGCAGCTGGGGACAGTCCCAAGAGACCCAGTACTTC; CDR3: CASSWGQSQETQYF
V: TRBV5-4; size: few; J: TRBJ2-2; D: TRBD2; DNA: TGTGCCAGCAGCTTCCGACTAGCGGGCCCCCTTAACACCGGGGAGCTGTTTTTT; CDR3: CASSFRLAGPLNTGELFF
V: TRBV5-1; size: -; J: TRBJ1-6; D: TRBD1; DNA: TGCGCCAGCAGCCAGACAGGGTCCTATAATTCACCCCTCCACTTT; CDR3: CASSQTGSYNSPLHF
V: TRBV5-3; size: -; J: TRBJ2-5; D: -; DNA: TGTGCCAGAGTTTGGAACTGTCCGGCGGGCCGCCTACAGACCCAGTACTTC; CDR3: CARVWNCPAGRLQTQYF
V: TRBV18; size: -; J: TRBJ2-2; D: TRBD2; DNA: TGTGCCAGCTCACCACCGGGTAGCGGGGCCGCGAACACCGGGGAGCTGTTTTTT; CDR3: CASSPPGSGAANTGELFF
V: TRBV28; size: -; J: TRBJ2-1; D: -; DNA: TGTGCCAGCTTTGGAACCGGGAACGGGGATGAGCAGTTCTTC; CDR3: CASFGTGNGDEQFF
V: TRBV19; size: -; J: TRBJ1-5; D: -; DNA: TGTGCCAGTAGTGACCAGCGCGATCAGCCCCAGCATTTT; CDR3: CASSDQRDQPQHF
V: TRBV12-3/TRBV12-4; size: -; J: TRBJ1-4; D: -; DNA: TGTGCCAGCTTACAGACAACTAATGAAAAACTGTTTTTT; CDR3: CASLQTTNEKLFF
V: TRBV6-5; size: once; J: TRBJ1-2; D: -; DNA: TGTGCCAGCAAAGAAGGGGGACGGGATTATCGCTACACCTTC; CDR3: CASKEGGRDYRYTF
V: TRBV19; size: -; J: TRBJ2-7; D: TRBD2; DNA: TGTGCCAGTCGGGAGGGGCTAGCGGACTCCTACGAGCAGTACTTC; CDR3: CASREGLADSYEQYF
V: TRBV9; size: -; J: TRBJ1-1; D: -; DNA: TGTGCCAGCAGCGTAGCGCCGTCCGGAAGGACCGGGGACACTGAAGCTTTCTTT; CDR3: CASSVAPSGRTGDTEAFF
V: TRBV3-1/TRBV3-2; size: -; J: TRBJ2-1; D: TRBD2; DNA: TGTGCCAGCAGCCAGACGGCGGGGGGGCCTGGAGGATACAATGAGCAGTTCTTC; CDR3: CASSQTAGGPGGYNEQFF
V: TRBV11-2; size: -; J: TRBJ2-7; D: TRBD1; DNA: TGTGCCAGCACTCCCGCGACCACAGGGGGCGAGCAGTACTTC; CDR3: CASTPATTGGEQYF
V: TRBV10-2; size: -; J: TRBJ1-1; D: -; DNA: TGCGCCAGCAGTGAAGACAGTTTTTCCACTGAAGCTTTCTTT; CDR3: CASSEDSFSTEAFF
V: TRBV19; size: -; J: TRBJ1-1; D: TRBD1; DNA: TGTGCCAGTGGAGGGACAGACAGAAACACTGAAGCTTTCTTT; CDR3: CASGGTDRNTEAFF
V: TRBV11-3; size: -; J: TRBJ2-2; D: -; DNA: TGTGCCAGCATCCCGCCCCAGGGATCGAACACCGGGGAGCTGTTTTTT; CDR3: CASIPPQGSNTGELFF
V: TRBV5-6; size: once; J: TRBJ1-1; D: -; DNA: TGTGCCAGCAGCTTGGACCCTAGCACTGAAGCTTTCTTT; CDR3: CASSLDPSTEAFF
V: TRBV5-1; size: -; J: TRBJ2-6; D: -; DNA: TGCGCCAGCAGCTTTTCCTCCGGGGCCAACGTCCTGACTTTC; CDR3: CASSFSSGANVLTF
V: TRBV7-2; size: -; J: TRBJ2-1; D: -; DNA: TGTGCCAGCAGCTCTCTGCGGGTCCTCAATGAGCAGTTCTTC; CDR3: CASSSLRVLNEQFF
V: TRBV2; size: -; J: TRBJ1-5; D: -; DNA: TGTGCCAGCAGTGAAGTAGGAGGGGTAAGCAATCAGCCCCAGCATTTT; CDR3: CASSEVGGVSNQPQHF
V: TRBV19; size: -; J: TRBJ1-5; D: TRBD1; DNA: TGTGCCAGTAGGGACAGGCACAATCAGCCCCAGCATTTT; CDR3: CASRDRHNQPQHF
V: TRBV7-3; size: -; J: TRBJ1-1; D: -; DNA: TGTGCCAGCAGCTTAAGTGGGGGGACTGAAGCTTTCTTT; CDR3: CASSLSGGTEAFF
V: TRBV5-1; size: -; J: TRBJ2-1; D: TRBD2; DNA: TGCGCCAGCAGCTTGGTTTTGCGGGGGGCAGGAAATGAGCAGTTCTTC; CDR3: CASSLVLRGAGNEQFF
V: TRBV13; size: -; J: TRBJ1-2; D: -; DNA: TGTGCCAGCAGCTTAGACAGGGACTATGGCTACACCTTC; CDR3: CASSLDRDYGYTF
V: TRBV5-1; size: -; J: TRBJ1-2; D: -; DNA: TGCGCCAGCAGCTTAGGCGGCAGTGAGGGCTACACCTTC; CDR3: CASSLGGSEGYTF
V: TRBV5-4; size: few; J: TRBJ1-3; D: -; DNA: TGTGCCAGCAGCTTACTTACGGGAAACACCATATATTTT; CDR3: CASSLLTGNTIYF